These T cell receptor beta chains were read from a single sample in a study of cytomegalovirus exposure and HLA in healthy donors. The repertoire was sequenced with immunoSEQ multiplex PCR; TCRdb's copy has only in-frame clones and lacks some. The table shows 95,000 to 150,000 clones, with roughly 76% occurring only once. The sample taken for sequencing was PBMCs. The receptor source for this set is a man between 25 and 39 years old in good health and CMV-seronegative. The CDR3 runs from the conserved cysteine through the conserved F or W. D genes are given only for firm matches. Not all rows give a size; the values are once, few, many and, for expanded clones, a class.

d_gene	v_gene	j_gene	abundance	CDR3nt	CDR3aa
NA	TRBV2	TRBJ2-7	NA	TGTGCCAGCGGCCCCAACTCCTACGAGCAGTACTTC	CASGPNSYEQYF
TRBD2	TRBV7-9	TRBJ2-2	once	TGTGCCAGCAGCTTATACGGGAGGGATCACCGGGAGCTGTTTTTT	CASSLYGRDHRELFF
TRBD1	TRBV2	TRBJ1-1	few	TGTGCCAGCTCCGCGGACAGGGGCACTGAAGCTTTCTTT	CASSADRGTEAFF
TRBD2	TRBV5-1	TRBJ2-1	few	TGCGCCAGCAGCTTCCTTGATAGCGGGGGGGCGGGTGAGCAGTTCTTC	CASSFLDSGGAGEQFF
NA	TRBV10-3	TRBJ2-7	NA	TGTGCCACCCTCCGGCGGGGCGGAGGGTCACCCTACGAGCAGTACTTC	CATLRRGGGSPYEQYF
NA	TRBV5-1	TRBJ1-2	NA	TGCGCCAGCAGCTTGTATCAGGGGTCTGCCTATGGCTACACCTTC	CASSLYQGSAYGYTF
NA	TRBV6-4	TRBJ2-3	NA	TGTGCCAGCAGTGCCGCGGGCGGCACAGATACGCAGTATTTT	CASSAAGGTDTQYF
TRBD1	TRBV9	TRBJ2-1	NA	TGTGCCAGCAGCGCCCGCACAGGGGGTTCCTACAATGAGCAGTTCTTC	CASSARTGGSYNEQFF
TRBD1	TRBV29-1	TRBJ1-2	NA	TGCAGCGTTGTGGTGACAGGGGTCGGCTACACCTTC	CSVVVTGVGYTF
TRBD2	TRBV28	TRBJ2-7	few	TGTGCCAGCAGTTTGGGACTAGCCTACGAGCAGTACTTC	CASSLGLAYEQYF
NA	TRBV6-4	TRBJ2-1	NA	TGTGCCAGCAGTTCCTTTAGCGGTAGCTCCTACAATGAGCAGTTCTTC	CASSSFSGSSYNEQFF
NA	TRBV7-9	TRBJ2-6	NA	TGTGCCAGCAGCACAGGTCTATCTGGGGCCAACGGCCTGACTTTC	CASSTGLSGANGLTF
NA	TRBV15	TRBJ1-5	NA	TGTGCCACCAGCAGAGAGGGGGCGGCCAACAATCAGCCCCAGCATTTT	CATSREGAANNQPQHF
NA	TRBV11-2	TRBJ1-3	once	TGTGCCAGCAGCTTCAGCTCTGGAAACACCATATATTTT	CASSFSSGNTIYF